This T cell receptor (beta chain) came from a study of CD8+CD57+ T cells in acquired aplastic anemia. Study context: Sorted CD4+ plus CD8+ cells gave DNA averaging roughly 3 ug. Healthy donor sequencing depth: about 10 million CD4+, some 12 million CD8+ reads.

Whole-study results and caveats: Comparison of patients with controls identified 25 to 30 shared CD8+ CDR3 sequences. CD8+ Simpson's diversity showed no significant patient-control difference.

The V end was cut by 4 bases, the J end by 11 bases, with 17 bases between. This CDR3 is 12 amino acids long. CDR1 DFQATT and CDR2 SNEGSKA come from the germline V gene (reference sequence). The study profiled TCR beta VDJ and CDR3 using genomic DNA as template. TCRdb re-analysed the reads in MiXCR, keeping a single row per CDR3 protein. The sample has approximately 380,000 distinct CDR3 sequences; about two thirds are singletons. Comment on this clonotype: Its matching antigen is unknown.

Material for sequencing was sorted CD4+, CD8+, or CD8+CD57+ T cells (not recorded which) from PBMCs. The genes are TRBV20-1 and TRBJ1-2; D gene uncertain. This receptor was identified in a human donor in good health, serving as a control. The CDR3 DNA follows: TGCAGTGCTACACAAATCGGAGCTGCTTACACCTTC. Translation gives CSATQIGAAYTF.